Below are 18 T cell receptor beta chains sequenced from a single sample in a study of post-analysis software for immune sequencing data (dated by TCRdb to between 2014 and 2016). The paper as a whole reports these results and caveats: Patients showed significantly higher frequencies than controls for roughly five TRBV segments, among them TRBV5-6, TRBV5-1 and TRBV20-1.

Libraries were prepared through PCR. The listed sequencing device is Illumina HiSeq 2500. To reduce PCR and sequencing biases, unique molecular identifiers were incorporated into the TCR beta cDNA libraries. The raw public reads went through TCRdb reprocessing: fastp at Q25, MiXCR clone calling, in-frame beta chains kept. Identical CDR3 proteins give one entry, which carries the most common genes and DNA. The sample table records 820,000 or so distinct CDR3 sequences; approximately 50% of these occur just once. 4.6% of the sample lies in the top ten. The antigens for these receptors are not known. What was sequenced was blood. The receptors derive from a girl aged 10 to 17 with multiple sclerosis.

The rearrangement uses TRBV29-1 and TRBJ2-5; 7 positions agree with TRBD2. Germline V gene lookup returns CDR1 SQVTM and CDR2 ANQGSEA. J gave up 5 bases and V 6 bases, and 6 bases lay outside the gene matches. The CDR3 is 12 residues long. CDR3 amino acids: CSVGLEIETQYF. The CDR3 coding sequence is TGCAGCGTAGGACTAGAAATTGAGACCCAGTACTTC.

This clonotype occurred a few times. The rearrangement links TRBV29-1 to TRBJ2-7, with a possible D match to TRBD2 (6 bases). Trimming removed 3 bases from V and 0 bases from J, with 18 bases in between. CDR3 length: 16 amino acids. Germline CDR1 and CDR2: SQVTM and ANQGSEA. CDR3: CSVDGAHGGNSYEQYF. The CDR3 nucleotides read TGCAGCGTTGACGGGGCCCACGGAGGGAACTCCTACGAGCAGTACTTC.

V usage is TRBV6-1 and J usage is TRBJ2-1; TRBD2 aligns across 10 bases. With V trimmed by 3 bases and J by 3 bases, 2 bases remained unmatched. Per germline, CDR1 MNHNS and CDR2 SASEGT. The CDR3 runs 15 residues. CDR3 DNA: TGTGCCAGCAGTGACGAGCGGGGGGGCTACAATGAGCAGTTCTTC. Protein sequence: CASSDERGGYNEQFF.

This clonotype was found a few times. The chain uses TRBV5-6 and TRBJ2-5, with D possibly TRBD1 on 5 matching bases. Germline CDR1 and CDR2: SGHDT and YYEEEE. The V end was cut by 2 bases, the J end by 0 bases, with 11 bases between. The length of the CDR3 is 15 residues. The CDR3 nucleotides are TGTGCCAGCAGCTTCAGGGATCTTTACCAAGAGACCCAGTACTTC. Translating gives CASSFRDLYQETQYF.

The V call is TRBV15, the J call TRBJ2-7; perhaps TRBD1 as D (6 bases). The V gene lost 1 base and the J gene lost 3 bases, with 7 bases spanning the gap. This CDR3 region has 13 residues. Germline CDR1 LNHNV, CDR2 YYDKDF (reference sequence). CDR3 in amino acids: CATSRAQGYEQYF. The CDR3 DNA follows: TGTGCCACCAGCAGAGCACAGGGCTACGAGCAGTACTTC.

The chain recombines TRBV7-9 with TRBJ2-7, with 12 bases matching TRBD2. CDR3 size: 18 residues. CDR1 is SEHNR and CDR2 is FQNEAQ in the germline V gene (reference sequence). J was trimmed by 0 bases and V by 5 bases; bases with no gene match: 11. CDR3 in DNA: TGTGCCAGCAGCCGGACTAGCGGGAACAATTTTGTCTCCTACGAGCAGTACTTC. Protein product: CASSRTSGNNFVSYEQYF.

The rearrangement uses TRBV7-2 and TRBJ2-4; TRBD2 agrees at 7 bases. The CDR3 covers 15 residues. V lost 0 bases and J lost 8; bases outside the gene matches: 7. Germline CDR1 SGHTA, CDR2 FQGNSA. CDR3: CASSLAGGIDYIQYF. For the CDR3, the DNA is TGTGCCAGCAGCTTAGCGGGGGGGATCGATTACATTCAGTACTTC.

The J gene is TRBJ2-7, the V gene TRBV20-1, with D perhaps matching TRBD2 (6 bases). Germline CDR1 and CDR2: DFQATT and SNEGSKA (reference sequence). The V end lost 5 bases, the J end lost 1 base, and 12 bases lay between the germline ends. The length of the CDR3 is 13 residues. The CDR3 DNA reads TGCAGTGCTCTCCTGCGGGATTCCTACGAGCAGTACTTC. Translating gives CSALLRDSYEQYF.

This chain joins TRBV6-5 and TRBJ2-7; weak D call: TRBD1 (6 bases). The CDR3 covers 14 residues. Trimming removed 5 bases from V and 0 bases from J, with 11 bases in between. The V gene's germline CDR1 is MNHEY and CDR2 SVGAGI. The CDR3 sequence is CASSAKDSSYEQYF. For the CDR3, the DNA is TGTGCCAGCAGTGCCAAGGACAGCTCCTACGAGCAGTACTTC.

The chain recombines TRBV20-1 with TRBJ2-1, with unresolved D. Per the germline V gene, CDR1 is DFQATT and CDR2 is SNEGSKA (reference sequence). V lost 0 bases, J lost 4 bases, and 7 bases lay in between. The CDR3 loop spans 13 amino acids. Here the CDR3 reads CSARDFRYNEQFF. In DNA, the CDR3 is TGCAGTGCTAGAGATTTCCGATACAATGAGCAGTTCTTC.

On this clonotype: This may be a read error, as it is one base from a much larger clone. V is TRBV6-5 and J is TRBJ1-2, with 8 bases lining up with TRBD1. Per germline, CDR1 MNHEY and CDR2 SVGAGI. The CDR3 has 14 residues. CDR3 coding DNA: TGTGCCATCAGTTATAACAGGGGGGTCTATGGCTACACCTTC. Amino acids: CAISYNRGVYGYTF.

V is TRBV12-3 or TRBV12-4 and J is TRBJ1-5; the D is unclear. Trimming stripped 7 bases from V and 7 bases from J, with 14 bases between. The CDR3 runs to 13 residues. This CDR3 is CASNAGPGQPQHF. CDR3 sequence (DNA): TGTGCCAGCAACGCAGGACCCGGGCAGCCCCAGCATTTT.

This clonotype was seen only a few times. The V and J genes are TRBV7-3 and TRBJ2-6; tentatively, D is TRBD1 (8 bases). The CDR3 runs 15 residues. V gave up 5 bases and J gave up 4 bases, with 12 bases separating them. Germline CDR1 reads SGHTA; CDR2 reads FQGTGA. The CDR3 loop reads CASSGQGGGANVLTF. In nucleotides, the CDR3 is TGTGCCAGCAGCGGACAGGGAGGGGGGGCCAACGTCCTGACTTTC.

In its sample, this clonotype was seen a few times. V and J are TRBV5-6 and TRBJ1-4; 8 nucleotides agree with TRBD1. The CDR3 length is 13 residues. In germline, CDR1 is SGHDT, CDR2 YYEEEE. Trimming removed 4 bases from V and 11 bases from J; junction bases left unmatched: 7. The CDR3 here is CASSRTGLEKLFF. CDR3 coding DNA: TGTGCCAGCAGCAGGACAGGGTTGGAGAAACTGTTTTTT.

This rearrangement joins TRBV7-2 to TRBJ1-2, with D unresolved. CDR1 and CDR2 from the germline V gene are SGHTA and FQGNSA. The ends were cut back, 5 bases at V and 8 bases at J, with 21 bases in the middle. The CDR3 consists of 15 residues. The CDR3 protein is CASSTSRVESWGYTF. The CDR3 DNA follows: TGTGCCAGCAGCACCTCCCGGGTCGAGAGCTGGGGCTACACCTTC.

This clonotype was detected a few times. V gene TRBV4-1 combines with J gene TRBJ2-5, with 8 bases identical to TRBD1. The tail of the sequence fits TRBJ2-7 better, so the J call may be wrong. CDR3 length equals 16 residues. CDR1 is MGHRA, CDR2 YSYEKL, per germline. Written as DNA, the CDR3 is TGCGCCAGCAGCCAAGATCGGACAGGGAAAAGCTACGAGCAGTACTTC. This sequence encodes CASSQDRTGKSYEQYF.

This chain joins TRBV20-1 and TRBJ2-6; no reliable D call. CDR1 is DFQATT and CDR2 is SNEGSKA in the germline V gene (reference sequence). CDR3 length: 16 residues. V was clipped by 3 bases and J by 1 base, with 13 bases between them. Here the CDR3 reads CSASRRGQSGANVLTF. In DNA form, the CDR3 reads TGCAGTGCTAGCCGCAGAGGCCAATCTGGGGCCAACGTCCTGACTTTC.

This sequence joins TRBV2 and TRBJ1-2; 7 positions agree with TRBD1. V lost 5 bases and J lost 4; bases outside the gene matches: 7. The CDR3 is 14 amino acids. Germline lookup yields CDR1 SNHLY and CDR2 FYNNEI. The CDR3 coding sequence is TGTGCCAGCAGTCCCAGGGGGGGACGCTATGGCTACACCTTC. Its translation is CASSPRGGRYGYTF.